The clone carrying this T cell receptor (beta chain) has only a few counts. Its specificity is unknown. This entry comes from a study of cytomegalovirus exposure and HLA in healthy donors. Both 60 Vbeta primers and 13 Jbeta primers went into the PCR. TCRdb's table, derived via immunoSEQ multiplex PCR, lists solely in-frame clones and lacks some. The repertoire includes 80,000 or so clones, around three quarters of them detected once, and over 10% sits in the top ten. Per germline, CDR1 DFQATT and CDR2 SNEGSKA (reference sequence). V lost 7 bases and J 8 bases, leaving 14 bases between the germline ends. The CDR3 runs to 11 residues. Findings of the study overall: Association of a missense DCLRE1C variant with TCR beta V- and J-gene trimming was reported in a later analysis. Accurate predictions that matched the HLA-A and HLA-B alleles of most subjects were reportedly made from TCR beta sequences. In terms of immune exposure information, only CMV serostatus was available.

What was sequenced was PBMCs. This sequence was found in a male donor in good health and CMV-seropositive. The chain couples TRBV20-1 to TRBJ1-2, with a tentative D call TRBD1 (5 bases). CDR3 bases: TGCAGTGGGGGCGGATTTCGAGGCTACACCTTC. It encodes CSGGGFRGYTF.